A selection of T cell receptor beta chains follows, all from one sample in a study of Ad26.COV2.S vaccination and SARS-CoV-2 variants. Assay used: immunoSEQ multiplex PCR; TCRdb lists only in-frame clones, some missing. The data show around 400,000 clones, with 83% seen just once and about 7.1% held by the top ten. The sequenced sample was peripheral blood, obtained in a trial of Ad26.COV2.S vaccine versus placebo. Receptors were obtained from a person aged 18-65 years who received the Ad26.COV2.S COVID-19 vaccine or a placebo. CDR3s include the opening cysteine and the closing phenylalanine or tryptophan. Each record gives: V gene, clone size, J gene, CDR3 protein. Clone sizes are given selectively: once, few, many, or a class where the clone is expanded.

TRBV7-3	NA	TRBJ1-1	CASSLGFGQEGREAFF
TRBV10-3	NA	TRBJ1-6	CAIRPGQQRALHF
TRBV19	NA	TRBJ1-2	CASSISGVGGYTF
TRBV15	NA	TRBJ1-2	CATSRRGSFGYTF
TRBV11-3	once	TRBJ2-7	CASSLPGPSSFYEQYF
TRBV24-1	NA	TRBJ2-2	CATSDYPVGGGTGELFF
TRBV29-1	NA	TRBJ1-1	CSGAAQNTEAFF
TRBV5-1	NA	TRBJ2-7	CASSWGPRGDRVFYEQYF
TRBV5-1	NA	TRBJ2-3	CASRPSGRGTGGEYTDTQYF
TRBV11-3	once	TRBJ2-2	CASSLDGQGGPLKVTGELFF
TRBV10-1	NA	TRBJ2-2	CATSTGQNTGELFF
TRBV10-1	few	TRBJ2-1	CASSESGTSGGACFHEQFF
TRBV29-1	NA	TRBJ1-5	CSAITGGGSDQPQHF
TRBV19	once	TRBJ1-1	CASSMSGGNTEAFF
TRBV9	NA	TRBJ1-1	CASSVLAGPTEAFF